This is a list of T cell receptor beta chains from one sample in a study of shared clonotypes between healthy human individuals. The assay was immunoSEQ multiplex PCR, and TCRdb's table has in-frame clones only and misses some. The sample holds about 100,000 clones, about 70% seen once. The sequenced sample was memory CD8+ T cells sorted from blood. The receptors originated from a young man in good health. Both conserved end residues are part of each CDR3. The D gene is left open where the match is weak. A row's size may be missing; if present it is once, few, many or a size class.

j_call	clone_size	v_call	d_call	cdr3_nt	cdr3_aa
TRBJ2-1	-	TRBV19	-	TGTGCCAGTAGTATGAGTCAGGGGTTGAGTGAGCAGTTCTTC	CASSMSQGLSEQFF
TRBJ2-3	-	TRBV6-5	-	TGTGCCAGCAGTTACTCCCTAGGCTCGGCAGATACGCAGTATTTT	CASSYSLGSADTQYF
TRBJ1-4	-	TRBV5-6	-	TGTGCCAGCAACTTGGTCGGGACTAATGAAAAACTGTTTTTT	CASNLVGTNEKLFF
TRBJ1-5	many	TRBV19	-	TGTGCCAGTAGTAAGGGTCCGGAGATGGGCAATCAGCCCCAGCATTTT	CASSKGPEMGNQPQHF
TRBJ1-3	-	TRBV10-3	-	TGTGCCATCAGTGAGTGGCCGTCTGGAAACACCATATATTTT	CAISEWPSGNTIYF
TRBJ2-1	few	TRBV6-4	TRBD1	TGTGCCAGCAGTGGAGGGACAGGGGCCAATGAGCAGTTCTTC	CASSGGTGANEQFF
TRBJ2-5	-	TRBV13	TRBD1	TGTGCCAGCAGCCACAGGGGGCTAGACGGGTACCAAGAGACCCAGTACTTC	CASSHRGLDGYQETQYF
TRBJ2-1	-	TRBV6-1	TRBD2	TGTGCCAGCAGTGAAGTGCGGGAGGAGATTGAGCAGTTCTTC	CASSEVREEIEQFF
TRBJ1-5	-	TRBV4-2	-	TGTGCCAGCAGCCAAGTTCCTGGGGGCAATCAGCCCCAGCATTTT	CASSQVPGGNQPQHF
TRBJ1-2	few	TRBV19	TRBD1	TGTGCCAGTAGTATTCTAGGGGACAGTTCGGCTAACTATGGCTACACCTTC	CASSILGDSSANYGYTF
TRBJ2-7	few	TRBV11-2	TRBD1	TGTGCCAGCAGCTTCGGGACAGAAGCCTACGAGCAGTACTTC	CASSFGTEAYEQYF